This T cell receptor beta chain was observed in a study of cytomegalovirus exposure and HLA in healthy donors. PCR amplification relied on 60 Vbeta primers (plus 13 Jbeta primers). Some clones are missing from TCRdb's copy, which holds only in-frame ones; the method was immunoSEQ multiplex PCR. The repertoire has over 110,000 clones, 79% of them found once; the top ten carry roughly 1%. Overall study results and limits: Apparent HLA restriction characterized most CMV-associated TCR beta chains in a later analysis. Common viral pathogens were later found to be apparently linked to several of the most significant clusters. Near-uniform donor sequencing depth was presumed by presence/absence analyses.

This CDR3 has 14 amino acids. The V and J ends lost 3 bases and 2 bases respectively, with 9 bases between them. CDR1 is SGHAT, CDR2 FQNNGV, per germline. Details on this clone: Antigen unknown.

The sample was PBMCs. This chain links TRBV11-2 with TRBJ2-3; tentatively, D is TRBD2 (6 bases). The origin of this receptor is a man aged 18 to 35 in good health and CMV-seronegative. The CDR3 here is CASSFRELTDTQYF. CDR3 DNA: TGTGCCAGCAGCTTCCGGGAGCTCACAGATACGCAGTATTTT.